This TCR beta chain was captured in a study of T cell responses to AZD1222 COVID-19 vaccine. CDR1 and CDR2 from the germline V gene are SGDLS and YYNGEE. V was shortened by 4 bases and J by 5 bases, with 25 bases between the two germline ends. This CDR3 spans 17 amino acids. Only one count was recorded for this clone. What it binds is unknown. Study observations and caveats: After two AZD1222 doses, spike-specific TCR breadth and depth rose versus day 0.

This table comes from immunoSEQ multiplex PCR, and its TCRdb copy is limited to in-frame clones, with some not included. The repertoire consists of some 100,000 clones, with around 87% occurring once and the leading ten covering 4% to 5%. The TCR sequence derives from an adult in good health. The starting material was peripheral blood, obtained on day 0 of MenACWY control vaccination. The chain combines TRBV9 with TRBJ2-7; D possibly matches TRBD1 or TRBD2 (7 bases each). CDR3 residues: CASSPPGGDAGSHEQYF. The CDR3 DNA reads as TGTGCCAGCAGCCCCCCAGGGGGGGACGCAGGGAGCCACGAGCAGTACTTC. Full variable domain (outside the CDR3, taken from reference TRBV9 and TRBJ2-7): DSGVTQTPKHLITATGQRVTLRCSPRSGDLSVYWYQQSLDQGLQFLIQYYNGEERAKGNILERFSAQQFPDLHSELNLSSLELGDSALYFCASSPPGGDAGSHEQYFGPGTRLTVT.